This TCR beta chain was sequenced for a study of T-cell memory formation after mild COVID-19. This clonotype was seen a handful of times. The V end lost 1 base, the J end lost 2 bases, and 12 bases lay between the germline ends. The germline CDR1 and CDR2 sequences are SEHNR and FQNEAQ (reference sequence). The CDR3 is made up of 15 amino acids. From the 5' RACE reads, TCRdb called clonotypes with MiXCR, one entry per CDR3 protein. The data contain 300,000 to 350,000 distinct CDR3 sequences, roughly a fifth of them singletons. V gene TRBV7-9 combines with J gene TRBJ2-7; no clear D. This TCR was recovered from a man aged 18-30 years who had mild COVID-19 (a few samples of this study predate the infection). Cell type and time point are not known. The sample taken for sequencing was PBMCs or a T cell subset sorted from them (not recorded which). CDR3 sequence: CASSLDQAGTYEQYF. The CDR3 DNA is TGTGCCAGCAGCTTAGATCAGGCAGGTACCTACGAGCAGTACTTC.